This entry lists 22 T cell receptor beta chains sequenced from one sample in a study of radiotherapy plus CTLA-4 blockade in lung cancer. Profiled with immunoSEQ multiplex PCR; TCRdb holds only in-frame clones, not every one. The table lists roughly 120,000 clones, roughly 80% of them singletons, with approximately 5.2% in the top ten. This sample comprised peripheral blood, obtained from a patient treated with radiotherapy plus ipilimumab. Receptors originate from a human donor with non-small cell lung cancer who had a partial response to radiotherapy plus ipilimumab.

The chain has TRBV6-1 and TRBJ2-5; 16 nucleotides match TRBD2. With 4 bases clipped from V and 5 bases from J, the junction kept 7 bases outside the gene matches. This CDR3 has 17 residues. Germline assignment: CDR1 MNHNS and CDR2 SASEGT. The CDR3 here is CASSVQGLAGGGETQYF. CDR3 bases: TGTGCCAGCAGTGTTCAGGGACTAGCGGGAGGGGGTGAGACCCAGTACTTC.

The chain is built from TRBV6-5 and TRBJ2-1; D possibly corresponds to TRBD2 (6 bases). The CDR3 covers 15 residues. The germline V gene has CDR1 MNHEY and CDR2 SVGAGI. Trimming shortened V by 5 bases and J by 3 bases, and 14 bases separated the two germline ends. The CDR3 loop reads CASSVKGTGYNEQFF. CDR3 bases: TGTGCCAGCAGTGTGAAGGGGACTGGCTACAATGAGCAGTTCTTC.

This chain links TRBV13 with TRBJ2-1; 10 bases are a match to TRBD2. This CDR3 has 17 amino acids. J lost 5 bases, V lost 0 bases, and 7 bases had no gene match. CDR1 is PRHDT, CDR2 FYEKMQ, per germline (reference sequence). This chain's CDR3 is CASSLGPSGRGDNEQFF. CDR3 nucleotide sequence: TGTGCCAGCAGCTTAGGTCCTAGCGGGAGAGGGGACAATGAGCAGTTCTTC.

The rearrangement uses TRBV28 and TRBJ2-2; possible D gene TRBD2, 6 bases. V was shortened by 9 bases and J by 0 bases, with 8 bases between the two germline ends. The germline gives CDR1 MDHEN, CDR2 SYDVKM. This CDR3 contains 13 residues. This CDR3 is CASSGANTGELFF. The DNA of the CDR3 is TGTGCCAGTAGCGGAGCGAACACCGGGGAGCTGTTTTTT.

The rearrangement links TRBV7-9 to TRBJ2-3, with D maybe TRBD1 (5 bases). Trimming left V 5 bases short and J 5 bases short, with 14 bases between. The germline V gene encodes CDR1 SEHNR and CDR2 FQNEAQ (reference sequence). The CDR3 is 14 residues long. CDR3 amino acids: CASSRQGLEDTQYF. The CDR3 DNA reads TGTGCCAGCAGCCGCCAGGGTTTAGAAGATACGCAGTATTTT.

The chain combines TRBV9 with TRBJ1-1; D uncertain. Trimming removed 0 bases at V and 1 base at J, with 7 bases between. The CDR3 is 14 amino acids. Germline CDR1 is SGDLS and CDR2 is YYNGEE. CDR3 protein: CASSVEPSNTEAFF. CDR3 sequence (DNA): TGTGCCAGCAGCGTAGAGCCTTCGAACACTGAAGCTTTCTTT.

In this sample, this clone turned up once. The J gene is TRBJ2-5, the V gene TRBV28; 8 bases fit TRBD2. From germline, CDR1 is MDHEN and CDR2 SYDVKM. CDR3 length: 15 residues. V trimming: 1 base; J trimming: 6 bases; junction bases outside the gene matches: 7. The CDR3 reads CASSLYASGRKTQYF. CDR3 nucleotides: TGTGCCAGCAGTTTATATGCCAGCGGGAGAAAGACCCAGTACTTC.

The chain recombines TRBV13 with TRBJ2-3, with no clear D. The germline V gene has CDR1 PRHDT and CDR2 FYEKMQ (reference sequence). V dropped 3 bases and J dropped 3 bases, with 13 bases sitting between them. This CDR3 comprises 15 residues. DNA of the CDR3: TGTGCCAGCAGCTTGTCCCACGCCGGGACAGATACGCAGTATTTT. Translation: CASSLSHAGTDTQYF.

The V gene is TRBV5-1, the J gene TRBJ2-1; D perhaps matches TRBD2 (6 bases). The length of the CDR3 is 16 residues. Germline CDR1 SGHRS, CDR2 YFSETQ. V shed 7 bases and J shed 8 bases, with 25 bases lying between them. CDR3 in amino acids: CASGPSARTGDDEQFF. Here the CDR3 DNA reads TGCGCCAGCGGCCCTTCGGCTAGGACGGGGGACGATGAGCAGTTCTTC.

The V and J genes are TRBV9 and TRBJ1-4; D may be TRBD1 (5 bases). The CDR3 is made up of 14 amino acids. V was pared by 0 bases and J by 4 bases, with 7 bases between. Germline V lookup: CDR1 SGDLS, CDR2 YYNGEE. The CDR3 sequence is CASSVGQFNEKLFF. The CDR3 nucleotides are TGTGCCAGCAGCGTAGGACAGTTTAATGAAAAACTGTTTTTT.

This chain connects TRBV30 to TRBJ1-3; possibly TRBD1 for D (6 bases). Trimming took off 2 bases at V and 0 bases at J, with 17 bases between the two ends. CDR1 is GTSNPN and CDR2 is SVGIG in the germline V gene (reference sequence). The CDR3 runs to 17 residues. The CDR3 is CAWSSVGGASSGNTIYF. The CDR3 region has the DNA TGTGCCTGGAGTTCTGTAGGGGGTGCGAGCTCTGGAAACACCATATATTTT. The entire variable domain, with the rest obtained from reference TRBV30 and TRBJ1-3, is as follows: SQTIHQWPATLVQPVGSPLSLECTVEGTSNPNLYWYRQAAGRGLQLLFYSVGIGQISSEVPQNLSASRPQDRQFILSSKKLLLSDSGFYLCAWSSVGGASSGNTIYFGEGSWLTVV.

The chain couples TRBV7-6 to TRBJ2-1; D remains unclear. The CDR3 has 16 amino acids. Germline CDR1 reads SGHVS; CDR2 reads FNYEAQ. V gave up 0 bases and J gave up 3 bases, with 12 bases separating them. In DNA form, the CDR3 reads TGTGCCAGCAGCTTAGCGCAGGCCAACGGCTACAATGAGCAGTTCTTC. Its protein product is CASSLAQANGYNEQFF.

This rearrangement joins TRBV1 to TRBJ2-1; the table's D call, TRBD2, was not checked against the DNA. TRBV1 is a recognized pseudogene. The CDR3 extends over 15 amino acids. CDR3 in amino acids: CTSSQELAPYNEQFF. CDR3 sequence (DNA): TGCACCAGCAGCCAAGAACTAGCGCCGTACAATGAGCAGTTCTTC.

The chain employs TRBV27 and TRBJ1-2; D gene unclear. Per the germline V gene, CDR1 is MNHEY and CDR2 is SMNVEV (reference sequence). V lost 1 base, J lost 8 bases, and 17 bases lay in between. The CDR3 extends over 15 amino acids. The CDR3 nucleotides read TGTGCCAGCAGTTTATGGGCGGGGTCCTCTGGGGGCTACACCTTC. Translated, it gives CASSLWAGSSGGYTF.

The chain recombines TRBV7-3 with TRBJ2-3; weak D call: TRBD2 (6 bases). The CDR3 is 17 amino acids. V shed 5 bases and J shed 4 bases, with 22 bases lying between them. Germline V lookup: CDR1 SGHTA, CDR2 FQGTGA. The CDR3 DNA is TGTGCCAGCAGCACCAAGAAGAGCGGGTTCAACGCAGATACGCAGTATTTT. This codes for CASSTKKSGFNADTQYF.

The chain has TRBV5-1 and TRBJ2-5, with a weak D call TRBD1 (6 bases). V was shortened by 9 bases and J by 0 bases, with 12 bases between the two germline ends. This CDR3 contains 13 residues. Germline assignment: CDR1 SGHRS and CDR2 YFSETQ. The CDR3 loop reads CATKDSYQETQYF. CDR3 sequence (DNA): TGCGCCACCAAGGACAGTTACCAAGAGACCCAGTACTTC.

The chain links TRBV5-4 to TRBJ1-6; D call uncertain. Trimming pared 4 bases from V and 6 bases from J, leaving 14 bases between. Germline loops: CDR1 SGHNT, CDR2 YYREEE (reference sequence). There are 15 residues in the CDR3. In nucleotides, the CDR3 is TGTGCCAGCAGCCAAAACTGGTTCGGTAATTCACCCCTCCACTTT. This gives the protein CASSQNWFGNSPLHF.

The CDR3 sequence: CASSPWPSETEQYF. The CDR3 DNA reads as TGTGCCAGCAGTCCCTGGCCTAGCGAGACCGAGCAGTACTTC. The chain recombines TRBV5-6 with TRBJ2-7, with TRBD2 as a possible D gene (6 bases). This CDR3 region has 14 residues. Germline V gene sequence: CDR1 SGHDT, CDR2 YYEEEE. Trimming left V 5 bases short and J 6 bases short, with 18 bases between.

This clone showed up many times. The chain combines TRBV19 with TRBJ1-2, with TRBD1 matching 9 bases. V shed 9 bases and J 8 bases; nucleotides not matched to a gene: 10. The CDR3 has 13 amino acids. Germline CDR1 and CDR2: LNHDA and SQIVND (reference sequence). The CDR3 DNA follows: TGTGCCAGCGAAGTACAGGGGGCATGGGGCTACACCTTC. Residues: CASEVQGAWGYTF.

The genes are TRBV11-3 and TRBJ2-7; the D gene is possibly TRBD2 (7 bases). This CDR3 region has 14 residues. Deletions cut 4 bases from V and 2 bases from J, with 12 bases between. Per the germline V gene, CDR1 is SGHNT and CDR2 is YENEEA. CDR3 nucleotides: TGTGCCAGCAGCTCAGGGGAGGGGGCCTACGAGCAGTACTTC. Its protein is CASSSGEGAYEQYF.

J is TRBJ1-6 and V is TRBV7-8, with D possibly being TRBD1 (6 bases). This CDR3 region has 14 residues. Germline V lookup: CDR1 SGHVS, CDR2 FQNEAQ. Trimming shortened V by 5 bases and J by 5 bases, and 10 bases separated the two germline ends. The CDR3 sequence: CASSNRDNNSPLHF. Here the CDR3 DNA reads TGTGCCAGCAGCAACCGGGACAATAATTCACCCCTCCACTTT.

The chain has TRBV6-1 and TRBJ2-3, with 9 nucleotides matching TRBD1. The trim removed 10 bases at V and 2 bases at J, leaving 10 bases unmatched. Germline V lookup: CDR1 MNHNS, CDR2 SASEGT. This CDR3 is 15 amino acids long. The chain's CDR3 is CAISSTGGPTDTQYF. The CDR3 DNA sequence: TGTGCCATCTCCTCGACAGGGGGTCCCACAGATACGCAGTATTTT.